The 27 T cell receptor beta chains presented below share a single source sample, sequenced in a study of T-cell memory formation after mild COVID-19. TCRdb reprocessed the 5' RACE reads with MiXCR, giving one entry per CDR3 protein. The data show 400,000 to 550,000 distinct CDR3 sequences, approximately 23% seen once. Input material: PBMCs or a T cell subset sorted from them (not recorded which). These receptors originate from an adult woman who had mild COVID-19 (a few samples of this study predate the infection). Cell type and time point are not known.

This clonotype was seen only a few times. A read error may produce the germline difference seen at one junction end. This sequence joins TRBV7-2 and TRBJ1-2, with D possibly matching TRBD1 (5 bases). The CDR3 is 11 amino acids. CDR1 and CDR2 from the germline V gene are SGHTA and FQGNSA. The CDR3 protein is CASSWPGLLLF. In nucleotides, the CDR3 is TGTGCCAGCAGCTGGCCGGGACTCCTACTCTTC. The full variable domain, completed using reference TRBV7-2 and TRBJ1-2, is GAGVSQSPSNKVTEKGKDVELRCDPISGHTALYWYRQSLGQGLEFLIYFQGNSAPDKSGLPSDRFSAERTGGSVSTLTIQRTQQEDSAVYLCASSWPGLLLFGSGTRLTVV.

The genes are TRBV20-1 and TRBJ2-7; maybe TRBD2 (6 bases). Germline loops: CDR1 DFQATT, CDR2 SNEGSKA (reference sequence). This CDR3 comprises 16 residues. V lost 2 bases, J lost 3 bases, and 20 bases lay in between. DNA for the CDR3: TGCAGTGCTAGAAATCCCCCCGGACTAAACTTCTACGAGCAGTACTTC. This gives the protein CSARNPPGLNFYEQYF.

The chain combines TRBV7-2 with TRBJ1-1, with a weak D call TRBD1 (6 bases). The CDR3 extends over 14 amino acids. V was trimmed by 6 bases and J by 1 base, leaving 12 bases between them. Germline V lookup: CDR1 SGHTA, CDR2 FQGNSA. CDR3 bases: TGTGCCAGCAGACCTGGGACAAAGAACACTGAAGCTTTCTTT. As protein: CASRPGTKNTEAFF.

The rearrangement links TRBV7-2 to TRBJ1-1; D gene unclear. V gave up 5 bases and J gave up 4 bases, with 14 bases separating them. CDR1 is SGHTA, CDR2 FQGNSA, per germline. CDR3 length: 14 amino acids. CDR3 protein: CASSPGGALTEAFF. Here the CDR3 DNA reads TGTGCCAGCAGCCCCGGTGGCGCCCTCACTGAAGCTTTCTTT.

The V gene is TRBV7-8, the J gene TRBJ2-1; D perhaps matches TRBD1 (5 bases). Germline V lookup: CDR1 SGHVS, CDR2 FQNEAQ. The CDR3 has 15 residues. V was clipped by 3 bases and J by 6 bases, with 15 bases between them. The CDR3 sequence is CASSFARDRANEQFF. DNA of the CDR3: TGTGCCAGCAGCTTCGCCAGGGATAGGGCCAATGAGCAGTTCTTC.

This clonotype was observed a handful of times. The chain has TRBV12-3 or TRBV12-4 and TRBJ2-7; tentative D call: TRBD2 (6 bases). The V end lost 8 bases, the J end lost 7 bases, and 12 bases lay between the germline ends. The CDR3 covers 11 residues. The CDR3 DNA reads TGTGCCAGCGGCAGAGGAGGGGAGCAGTACTTC. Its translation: CASGRGGEQYF.

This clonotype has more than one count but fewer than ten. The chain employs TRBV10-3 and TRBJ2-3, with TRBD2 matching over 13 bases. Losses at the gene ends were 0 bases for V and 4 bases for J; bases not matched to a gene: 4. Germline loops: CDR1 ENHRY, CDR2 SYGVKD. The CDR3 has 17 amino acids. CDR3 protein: CAISESGLAGVADTQYF. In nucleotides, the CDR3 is TGTGCCATCAGTGAGTCCGGACTAGCGGGAGTAGCAGATACGCAGTATTTT.

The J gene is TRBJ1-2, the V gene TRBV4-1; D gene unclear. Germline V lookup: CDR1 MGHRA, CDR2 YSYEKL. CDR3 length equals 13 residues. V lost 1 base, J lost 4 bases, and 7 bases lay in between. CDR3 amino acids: CASSQVNAYGYTF. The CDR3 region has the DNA TGCGCCAGCAGCCAAGTTAATGCCTATGGCTACACCTTC.

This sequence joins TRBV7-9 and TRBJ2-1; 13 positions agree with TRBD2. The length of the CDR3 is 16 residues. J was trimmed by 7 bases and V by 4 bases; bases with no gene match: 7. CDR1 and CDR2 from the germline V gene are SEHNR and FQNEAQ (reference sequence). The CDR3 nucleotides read TGTGCCAGCAGCTCGCCGGGACTAGCGGGAATTAATGAGCAGTTCTTC. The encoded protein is CASSSPGLAGINEQFF.

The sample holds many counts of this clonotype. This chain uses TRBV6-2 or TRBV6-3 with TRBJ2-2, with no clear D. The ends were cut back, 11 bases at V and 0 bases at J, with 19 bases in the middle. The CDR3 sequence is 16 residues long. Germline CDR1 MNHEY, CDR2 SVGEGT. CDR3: CAAGRGRYSNTGELFF. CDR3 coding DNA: TGTGCCGCTGGGCGAGGCCGGTACTCGAACACCGGGGAGCTGTTTTTT.

The CDR3 loop is CASSSQGAGEQYF. CDR3 in DNA: TGCGCCAGCAGCTCACAGGGGGCAGGAGAGCAGTACTTC. V and J are TRBV5-1 and TRBJ2-7; 9 nucleotides line up with TRBD1. The CDR3 covers 13 residues. With 3 bases clipped from V and 7 bases from J, the junction kept 5 bases outside the gene matches. Germline V gives CDR1 SGHRS, CDR2 YFSETQ.

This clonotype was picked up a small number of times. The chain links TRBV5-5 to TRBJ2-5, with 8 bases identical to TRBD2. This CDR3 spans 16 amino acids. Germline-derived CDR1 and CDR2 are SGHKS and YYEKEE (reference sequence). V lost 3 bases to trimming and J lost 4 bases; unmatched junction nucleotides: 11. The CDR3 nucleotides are TGTGCCAGCAGCTCCGGGACTAGTGGGGCAGGAGAGACCCAGTACTTC. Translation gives CASSSGTSGAGETQYF.

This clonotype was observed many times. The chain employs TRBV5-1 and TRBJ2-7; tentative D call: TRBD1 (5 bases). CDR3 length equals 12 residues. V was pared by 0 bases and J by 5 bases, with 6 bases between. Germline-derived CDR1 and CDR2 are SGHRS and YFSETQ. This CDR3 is CASSLEGNEQYF. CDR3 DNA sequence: TGCGCCAGCAGCTTGGAGGGGAACGAGCAGTACTTC.

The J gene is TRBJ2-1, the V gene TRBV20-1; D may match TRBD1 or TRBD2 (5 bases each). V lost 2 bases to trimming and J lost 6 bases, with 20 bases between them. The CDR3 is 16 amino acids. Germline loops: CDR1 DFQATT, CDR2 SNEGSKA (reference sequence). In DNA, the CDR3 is TGCAGTGCTAGACCTCGATGGGGGACCTACCCCAATGAGCAGTTCTTC. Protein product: CSARPRWGTYPNEQFF.

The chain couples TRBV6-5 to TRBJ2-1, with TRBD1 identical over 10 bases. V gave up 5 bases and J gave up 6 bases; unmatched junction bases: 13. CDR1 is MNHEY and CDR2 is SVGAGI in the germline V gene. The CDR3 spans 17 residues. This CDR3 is CASSNAPGTGEGNEQFF. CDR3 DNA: TGTGCCAGCAGTAACGCACCCGGGACAGGGGAAGGCAATGAGCAGTTCTTC.

The chain's CDR3 is CASSSFQGGGGYTF. The CDR3 DNA reads as TGTGCCAGCAGCTCCTTTCAGGGAGGCGGTGGCTACACCTTC. The rearrangement joins TRBV7-9 to TRBJ1-2; tentatively, D is TRBD1 (5 bases). The germline V and J ends were trimmed by 4 bases and 7 bases, with 16 bases remaining between them. The germline V gene encodes CDR1 SEHNR and CDR2 FQNEAQ (reference sequence). This CDR3 has 14 amino acids.

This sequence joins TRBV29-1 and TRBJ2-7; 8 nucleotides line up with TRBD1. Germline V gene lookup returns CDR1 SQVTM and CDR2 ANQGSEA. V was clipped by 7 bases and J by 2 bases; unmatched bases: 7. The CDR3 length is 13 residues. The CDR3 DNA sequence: TGCAGCGCCATGGGACAGGAGACCTACGAGCAGTACTTC. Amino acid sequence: CSAMGQETYEQYF.

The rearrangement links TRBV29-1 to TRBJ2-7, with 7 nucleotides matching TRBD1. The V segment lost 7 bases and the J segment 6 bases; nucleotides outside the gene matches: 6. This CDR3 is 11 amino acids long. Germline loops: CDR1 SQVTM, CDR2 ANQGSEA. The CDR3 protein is CSARQGGEQYF. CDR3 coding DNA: TGCAGCGCCAGACAGGGCGGCGAGCAGTACTTC.

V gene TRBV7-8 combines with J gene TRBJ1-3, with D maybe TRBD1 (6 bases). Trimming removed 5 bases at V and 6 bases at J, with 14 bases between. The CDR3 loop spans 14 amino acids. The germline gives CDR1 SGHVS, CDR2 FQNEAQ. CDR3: CASSVLTGLNTIYF. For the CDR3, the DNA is TGTGCCAGCAGCGTACTTACAGGGTTAAACACCATATATTTT.

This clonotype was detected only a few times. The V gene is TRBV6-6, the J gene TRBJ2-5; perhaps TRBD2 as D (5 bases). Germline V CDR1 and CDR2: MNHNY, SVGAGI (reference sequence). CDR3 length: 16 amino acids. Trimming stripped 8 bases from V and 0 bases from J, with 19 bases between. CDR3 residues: CASSTRAISYQETQYF. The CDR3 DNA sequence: TGTGCCAGCTCTACTAGGGCTATTTCGTACCAAGAGACCCAGTACTTC.

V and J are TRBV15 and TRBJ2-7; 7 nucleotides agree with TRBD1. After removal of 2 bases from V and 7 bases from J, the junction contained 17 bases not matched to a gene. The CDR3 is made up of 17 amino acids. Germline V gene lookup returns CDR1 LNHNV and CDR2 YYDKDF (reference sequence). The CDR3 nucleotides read TGTGCCACCAGCAGATCACCTCGAGGGACAGTGGGACGGGAGCAGTACTTC. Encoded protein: CATSRSPRGTVGREQYF. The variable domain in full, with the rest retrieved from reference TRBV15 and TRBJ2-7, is DAMVIQNPRYQVTQFGKPVTLSCSQTLNHNVMYWYQQKSSQAPKLLFHYYDKDFNNEADTPDNFQSRRPNTSFCFLDIRSPGLGDTAMYLCATSRSPRGTVGREQYFGPGTRLTVT.

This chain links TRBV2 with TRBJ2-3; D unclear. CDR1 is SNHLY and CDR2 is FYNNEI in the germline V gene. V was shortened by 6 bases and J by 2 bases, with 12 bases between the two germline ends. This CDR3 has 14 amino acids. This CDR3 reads CASSESYDTDTQYF. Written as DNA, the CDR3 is TGTGCCAGCAGCGAAAGTTATGACACAGATACGCAGTATTTT.

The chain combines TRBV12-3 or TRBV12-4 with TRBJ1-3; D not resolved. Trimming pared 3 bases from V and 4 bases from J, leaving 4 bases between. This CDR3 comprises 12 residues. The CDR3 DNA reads TGTGCCAGCAGTTTTTCCGGAAACACCATATATTTT. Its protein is CASSFSGNTIYF.

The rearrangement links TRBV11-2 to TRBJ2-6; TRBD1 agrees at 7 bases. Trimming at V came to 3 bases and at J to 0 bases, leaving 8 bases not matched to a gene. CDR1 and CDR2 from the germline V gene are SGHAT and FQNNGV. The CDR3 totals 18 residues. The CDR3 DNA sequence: TGTGCCAGCAGCTTTGTGGGACAGAGTTTCTCTGGGGCCAACGTCCTGACTTTC. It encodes CASSFVGQSFSGANVLTF.

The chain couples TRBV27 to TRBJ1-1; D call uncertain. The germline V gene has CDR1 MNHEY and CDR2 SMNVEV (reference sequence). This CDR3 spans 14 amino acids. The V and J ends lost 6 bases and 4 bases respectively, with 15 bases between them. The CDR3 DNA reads TGTGCCAGCAGAACCTCCTTGTGGGCCACTGAAGCTTTCTTT. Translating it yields CASRTSLWATEAFF.

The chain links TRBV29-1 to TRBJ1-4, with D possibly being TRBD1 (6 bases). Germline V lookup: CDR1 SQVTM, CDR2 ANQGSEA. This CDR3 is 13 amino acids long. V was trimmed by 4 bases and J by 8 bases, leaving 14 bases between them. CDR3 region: CSVGDISREKLFF. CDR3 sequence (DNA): TGCAGCGTTGGGGACATATCACGGGAAAAACTGTTTTTT.

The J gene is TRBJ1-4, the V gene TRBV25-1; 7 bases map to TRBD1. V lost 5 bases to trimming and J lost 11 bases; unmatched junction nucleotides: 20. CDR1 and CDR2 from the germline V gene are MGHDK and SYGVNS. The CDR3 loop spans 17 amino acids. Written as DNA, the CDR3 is TGTGCCAGCAGTAGTACAGACGGGGACAGTCGCCCTGGGAAACTGTTTTTT. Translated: CASSSTDGDSRPGKLFF.